This T cell receptor (beta chain) derives from a study of cytomegalovirus exposure and HLA in healthy donors. Findings of the study overall: The authors listed approximately 160 TCR beta chains as cytomegalovirus-associated. HLA restriction was apparent for most CMV-associated TCR beta chains in a later analysis. Under in vitro conditions, a few CMV-associated chains were confirmed as specific for CMV antigens.

To note about this clone: What it binds is not known.

Germline values: CDR1 SEHNR, CDR2 FQNEAQ (reference sequence). V shed 1 base and J 1 base; nucleotides not matched to a gene: 9. The CDR3 totals 19 residues. The PCR was carried out with 60 Vbeta primers and 13 Jbeta primers. Repertoires were generated with immunoSEQ multiplex PCR, while TCRdb's copy carries only in-frame clones and drops some. The sample contains 150,000 to 200,000 clones, 75% of which appear only once. Sequenced sample: PBMCs. This chain connects TRBV7-9 to TRBJ2-6; 8 bases are shared with TRBD1. The source of this sequence is a woman aged 40 to 50 in good health and CMV-seropositive. CDR3 in amino acids: CASSLVAGGSSSGANVLTF. CDR3 nucleotide sequence: TGTGCCAGCAGCTTAGTCGCAGGGGGCTCTTCTTCTGGGGCCAACGTCCTGACTTTC.